The 21 T cell receptor beta chains reported below all come from one sample, sequenced in a study of neoadjuvant anti-PD-1 for oral cavity cancer listed by TCRdb under 2021. The time point tag for this specimen amounts to: after neoadjuvant nivolumab, at surgical resection. The library was prepared using the immunoSEQ multiplex PCR assay. TCRdb's version of the immuneACCESS table is confined to in-frame rearrangements and falls short of the full clone set. An unresolved V gene accounts for under half of the shortfall where checked; the remainder is of unknown origin. This sample lists 30,000 or so clones; 80% were detected once. The ten largest clones capture nearly 3.5% of the sample. Sequencing was performed on PBMCs, taken after nivolumab (anti-PD-1) treatment. These receptors were taken from a person between 40 and 85 years old with oral cavity squamous cell carcinoma.

The V gene is TRBV9, the J gene TRBJ2-3; 8 nucleotides agree with TRBD2. Unmatched junction bases numbered 11, after V lost 0 bases and J lost 5 bases. The CDR3 is 17 amino acids. Germline CDR1 is SGDLS and CDR2 is YYNGEE. CDR3 amino acids: CASSVGPGSGGEDTQYF. The CDR3 coding sequence is TGTGCCAGCAGCGTAGGCCCTGGGAGCGGGGGTGAAGATACGCAGTATTTT.

CDR3 loop: CASSLDGYNQPQHF. As DNA, the CDR3 is TGTGCCAGCAGCCTCGACGGCTACAATCAGCCCCAGCATTTT. The chain is built from TRBV7-9 and TRBJ1-5; D uncertain. The length of the CDR3 is 14 residues. Germline-derived CDR1 and CDR2 are SEHNR and FQNEAQ (reference sequence). Trimming pared 5 bases from V and 3 bases from J, leaving 11 bases between.

The chain uses TRBV28 and TRBJ1-6; perhaps TRBD1 as D (5 bases). This CDR3 contains 14 residues. Trimming pared 6 bases from V and 10 bases from J, leaving 16 bases between. CDR1 is MDHEN, CDR2 SYDVKM, per germline. CDR3 bases: TGTGCCAGCAGCCCATCTCTGGGGACCTCACCCCTCCACTTT. Translated, it gives CASSPSLGTSPLHF.

The chain links TRBV19 to TRBJ1-1, with 10 bases matching TRBD1. The CDR3 has 13 residues. Trimming cost V 7 bases and J 5 bases; bases outside gene matches: 4. CDR1 and CDR2 from the germline V gene are LNHDA and SQIVND (reference sequence). CDR3 in DNA: TGTGCCAGTAAGGGACAGGGGATGACTGAAGCTTTCTTT. It translates to CASKGQGMTEAFF. Combining the CDR3 with reference TRBV19 and TRBJ1-1 gives the whole variable domain DGGITQSPKYLFRKEGQNVTLSCEQNLNHDAMYWYRQDPGQGLRLIYYSQIVNDFQKGDIAEGYSVSREKKESFPLTVTSAQKNPTAFYLCASKGQGMTEAFFGQGTRLTVV.

This chain links TRBV5-1 with TRBJ2-7, with a possible D match to TRBD1 (6 bases). In germline, CDR1 is SGHRS, CDR2 YFSETQ. V was trimmed by 2 bases and J by 6 bases, leaving 15 bases between them. CDR3 size: 14 residues. The DNA of the CDR3 is TGCGCCAGCAGCTTTGCGCAGGGGTTTTCCGAGCAGTACTTC. Its protein product is CASSFAQGFSEQYF.

The chain combines TRBV7-2 with TRBJ1-2; 10 bases match TRBD1. The CDR3 covers 15 residues. In germline, CDR1 is SGHTA, CDR2 FQGNSA. V gave up 5 bases and J gave up 8 bases; unmatched junction bases: 11. CDR3 in amino acids: CASSDIRTGGYGYTF. The CDR3 DNA reads as TGTGCCAGCAGCGATATTCGGACAGGGGGTTACGGCTACACCTTC.

V and J are TRBV19 and TRBJ2-7; D is uncertain. V shed 4 bases and J shed 0 bases, with 10 bases lying between them. The germline V gene has CDR1 LNHDA and CDR2 SQIVND (reference sequence). This CDR3 spans 14 amino acids. This CDR3 reads CASSTSASSYEQYF. CDR3 DNA sequence: TGTGCCAGTAGTACTAGTGCCAGCTCCTACGAGCAGTACTTC.

The V and J genes are TRBV27 and TRBJ1-3; D not resolved. V was trimmed by 2 bases and J by 1 base, leaving 6 bases between them. The CDR3 length is 14 residues. CDR1 MNHEY and CDR2 SMNVEV come from the germline V gene (reference sequence). The CDR3 DNA sequence: TGTGCCAGCAGTTTAAAGGGATCTGGAAACACCATATATTTT. It is translated as CASSLKGSGNTIYF.

The V and J genes are TRBV6-1 and TRBJ1-2; the D gene is possibly TRBD1 (5 bases). V shed 6 bases and J shed 1 base, with 12 bases lying between them. Germline CDR1 is MNHNS and CDR2 is SASEGT. The CDR3 runs 14 residues. The CDR3 sequence: CASSRDGNNYGYTF. The DNA of the CDR3 is TGTGCCAGCAGCCGGGACGGTAATAACTATGGCTACACCTTC.

The chain couples TRBV28 to TRBJ1-1; TRBD1 might be the D (6 bases). The V gene's germline CDR1 is MDHEN and CDR2 SYDVKM. V dropped 4 bases and J dropped 1 base, with 13 bases sitting between them. The CDR3 is made up of 15 amino acids. The CDR3 region is CASSSPRGPNTEAFF. The CDR3 nucleotides read TGTGCCAGCAGTTCCCCCAGGGGACCGAACACTGAAGCTTTCTTT.

The V call is TRBV5-8, the J call TRBJ1-5; no clear D. The CDR3 is made up of 13 amino acids. Germline V gene lookup returns CDR1 SGHTS and CDR2 YDEGEE. V was cut by 0 bases and J by 6 bases, with 7 bases left in between. The CDR3 DNA sequence: TGTGCCAGCAGCTTGGAACGGACTCAGCCCCAGCATTTT. It specifies CASSLERTQPQHF.

This clone showed up just a few times. This chain connects TRBV27 to TRBJ2-7, with unresolved D. V was trimmed by 0 bases and J by 3 bases, leaving 6 bases between them. The CDR3 contains 13 residues. The V gene's germline CDR1 is MNHEY and CDR2 SMNVEV (reference sequence). The CDR3 loop is CASSLSANYEQYF. CDR3 nucleotide sequence: TGTGCCAGCAGTTTATCCGCCAACTACGAGCAGTACTTC.

CDR3 sequence: CATRLAGENTGELFF. The CDR3 DNA is TGTGCCACCAGACTAGCGGGGGAGAACACCGGGGAGCTGTTTTTT. The rearrangement uses TRBV7-2 and TRBJ2-2; the match to TRBD2 covers 12 bases. The germline gives CDR1 SGHTA, CDR2 FQGNSA. CDR3 length equals 15 residues. The trim removed 10 bases at V and 1 base at J, leaving 4 bases unmatched.

This clone has just one count. Here the CDR3 reads CASSQVLSREINSPLHF. The CDR3, as DNA: TGCGCCAGCAGCCAAGTATTGAGTCGGGAAATTAATTCACCCCTCCACTTT. The chain recombines TRBV4-1 with TRBJ1-6; no firm D call. The CDR3 totals 17 residues. Germline CDR1 reads MGHRA; CDR2 reads YSYEKL. The ends were cut back, 1 base at V and 6 bases at J, with 16 bases in the middle.

The chain is built from TRBV18 and TRBJ1-5, with 12 bases that match TRBD1. The length of the CDR3 is 15 residues. With 5 bases clipped from V and 6 bases from J, the junction kept 5 bases outside the gene matches. The germline gives CDR1 KGHSH, CDR2 LQKENI. The CDR3 DNA is TGTGCCAGCTCAGCCGGGACAGGGGGCCGTCAGCCCCAGCATTTT. This codes for CASSAGTGGRQPQHF.

The chain has TRBV10-3 and TRBJ2-3; possibly TRBD2 for D (6 bases). Germline CDR1 and CDR2: ENHRY and SYGVKD. This CDR3 comprises 14 residues. The V gene lost 7 bases and the J gene lost 1 base, with 12 bases spanning the gap. The CDR3 region is CAIKWDSGTDTQYF. In nucleotides, the CDR3 is TGTGCCATCAAATGGGACTCGGGCACAGATACGCAGTATTTT.

The chain carries TRBV7-3 and TRBJ2-2, with D perhaps given as TRBD1 or TRBD2 (6 bases each). The CDR3 length is 18 residues. Trimming cost V 2 bases and J 5 bases, with 21 bases left between them. Germline CDR1 SGHTA, CDR2 FQGTGA. DNA of the CDR3: TGTGCCAGCAGCTTACACGGGGGCGACTCCCGGGGGACCGGGGAGCTGTTTTTT. It is translated as CASSLHGGDSRGTGELFF.

CDR3 coding DNA: TGTGCCAGCAGCCAAGTACGGGACAGGGACATCTATTCACCCCTCCACTTT. Translating gives CASSQVRDRDIYSPLHF. The rearrangement joins TRBV4-2 to TRBJ1-6; 9 positions agree with TRBD1. The CDR3 covers 17 residues. Germline V gene sequence: CDR1 LGHNA, CDR2 YNFKEQ. The trim removed 1 base at V and 8 bases at J, leaving 9 bases unmatched.

The chain links TRBV19 to TRBJ1-6, with D possibly matching TRBD1 (6 bases). The CDR3 totals 15 residues. Trimming shortened V by 5 bases and J by 9 bases, and 17 bases separated the two germline ends. Germline V CDR1 and CDR2: LNHDA, SQIVND (reference sequence). CDR3 coding DNA: TGTGCCAGTAGTGTGGGGGCAGCCCGTAGTTCACCCCTCCACTTT. Amino acid sequence: CASSVGAARSSPLHF. Complete variable domain (other parts from reference TRBV19 and TRBJ1-6): DGGITQSPKYLFRKEGQNVTLSCEQNLNHDAMYWYRQDPGQGLRLIYYSQIVNDFQKGDIAEGYSVSREKKESFPLTVTSAQKNPTAFYLCASSVGAARSSPLHFGNGTRLTVT.

This chain connects TRBV25-1 to TRBJ1-4; D is unclear. Germline V gene data show CDR1 as MGHDK and CDR2 as SYGVNS. V was shortened by 7 bases and J by 7 bases, with 16 bases between the two germline ends. CDR3 size: 14 residues. CDR3 coding DNA: TGTGCCAGCAAGCACAGAGCCGGATCTGAAAAACTGTTTTTT. Its translation is CASKHRAGSEKLFF.

The gene calls are TRBV2 and TRBJ1-1, with 7 bases that match TRBD1. The CDR3 contains 15 residues. Trimming cost V 6 bases and J 2 bases; bases outside gene matches: 9. Germline V lookup: CDR1 SNHLY, CDR2 FYNNEI. For the CDR3, the DNA is TGTGCCAGCAGCCTACTTACAGGGGTTAACACTGAAGCTTTCTTT. Its translation: CASSLLTGVNTEAFF. Full variable domain (remainder filled in from reference TRBV2 and TRBJ1-1): EPEVTQTPSHQVTQMGQEVILRCVPISNHLYFYWYRQILGQKVEFLVSFYNNEISEKSEIFDDQFSVERPDGSNFTLKIRSTKLEDSAMYFCASSLLTGVNTEAFFGQGTRLTVV.